This T cell receptor (beta chain) emerged from a study of cytomegalovirus exposure and HLA in healthy donors. Assay used: immunoSEQ multiplex PCR; TCRdb lists only in-frame clones, some missing. The sample records 110,000 or so clones, around 88% being singletons. CDR3 length: 17 residues. The germline gives CDR1 LGHNA, CDR2 YNFKEQ. V shed 1 base, J shed 0 bases, and the junction held 4 bases outside the gene matches. Points from the study as a whole: There were 150 to 200 TCR beta chains listed as cytomegalovirus-associated.

With regard to this clone: Its matching antigen is unknown.

Sequencing was performed on PBMCs. The chain joins TRBV4-2 to TRBJ2-3; 10 bases fit TRBD2. The receptor's source is a man between 18 and 29 years old in good health and CMV-seronegative. CDR3 sequence: CASSQVLAGVSTDTQYF. DNA of the CDR3: TGTGCCAGCAGCCAAGTCCTAGCGGGGGTAAGCACAGATACGCAGTATTTT.